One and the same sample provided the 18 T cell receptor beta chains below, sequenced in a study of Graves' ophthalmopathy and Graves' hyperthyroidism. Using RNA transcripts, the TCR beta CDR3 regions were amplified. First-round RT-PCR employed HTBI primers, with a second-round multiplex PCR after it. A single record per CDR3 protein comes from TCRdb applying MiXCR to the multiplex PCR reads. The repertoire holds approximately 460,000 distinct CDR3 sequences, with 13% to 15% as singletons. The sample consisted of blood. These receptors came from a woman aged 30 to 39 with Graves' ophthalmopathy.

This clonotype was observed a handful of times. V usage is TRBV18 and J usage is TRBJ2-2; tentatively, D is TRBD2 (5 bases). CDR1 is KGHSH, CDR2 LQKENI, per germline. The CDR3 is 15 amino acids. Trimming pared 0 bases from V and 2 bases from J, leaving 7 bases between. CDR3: CASSPPGSNTGELFF. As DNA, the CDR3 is TGTGCCAGCTCACCACCGGGGAGTAACACCGGGGAGCTGTTTTTT.

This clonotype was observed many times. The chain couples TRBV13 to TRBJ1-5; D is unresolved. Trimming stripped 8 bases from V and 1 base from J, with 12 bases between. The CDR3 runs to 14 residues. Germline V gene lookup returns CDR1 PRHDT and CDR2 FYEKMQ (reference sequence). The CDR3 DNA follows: TGTGCCAGCGCCTCGAGTGGAAGCAATCAGCCCCAGCATTTT. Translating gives CASASSGSNQPQHF.

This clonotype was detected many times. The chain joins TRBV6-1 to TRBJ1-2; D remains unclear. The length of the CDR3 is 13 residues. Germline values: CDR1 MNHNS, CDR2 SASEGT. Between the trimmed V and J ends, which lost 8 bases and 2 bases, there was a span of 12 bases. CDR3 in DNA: TGTGCCAGCCTGGTGCGCAACAACTATGGCTACACCTTC. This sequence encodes CASLVRNNYGYTF.

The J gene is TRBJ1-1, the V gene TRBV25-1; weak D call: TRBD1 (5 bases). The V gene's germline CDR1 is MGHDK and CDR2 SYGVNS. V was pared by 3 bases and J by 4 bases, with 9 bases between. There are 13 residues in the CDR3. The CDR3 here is CASSEQGTTEAFF. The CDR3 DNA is TGTGCCAGCAGTGAGCAGGGTACCACTGAAGCTTTCTTT.

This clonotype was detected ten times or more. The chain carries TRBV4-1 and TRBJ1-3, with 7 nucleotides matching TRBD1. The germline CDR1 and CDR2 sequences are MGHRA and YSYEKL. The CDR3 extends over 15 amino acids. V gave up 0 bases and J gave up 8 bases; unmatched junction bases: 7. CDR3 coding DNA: TGCGCCAGCAGCCAAGATTGGGCAGGGGGTTACACCATATATTTT. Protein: CASSQDWAGGYTIYF.

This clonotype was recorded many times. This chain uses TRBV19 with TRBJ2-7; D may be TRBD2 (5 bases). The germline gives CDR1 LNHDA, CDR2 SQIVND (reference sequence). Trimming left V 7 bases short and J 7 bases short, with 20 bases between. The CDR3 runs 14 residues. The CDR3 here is CASKRTFAGIEQYF. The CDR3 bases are TGTGCCAGTAAGCGGACTTTTGCCGGTATAGAGCAGTACTTC.

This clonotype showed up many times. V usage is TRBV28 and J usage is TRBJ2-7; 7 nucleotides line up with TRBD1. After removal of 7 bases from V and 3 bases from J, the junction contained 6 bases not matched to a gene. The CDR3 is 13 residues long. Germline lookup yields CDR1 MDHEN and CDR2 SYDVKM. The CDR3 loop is CASNHRDSYEQYF. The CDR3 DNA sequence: TGTGCCAGCAACCACCGGGACAGCTACGAGCAGTACTTC.

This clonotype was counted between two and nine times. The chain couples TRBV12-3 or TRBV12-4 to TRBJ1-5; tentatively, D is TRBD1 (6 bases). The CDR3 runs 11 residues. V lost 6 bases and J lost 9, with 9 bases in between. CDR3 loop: CASSLRGPQHF. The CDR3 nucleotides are TGTGCCAGCAGCCTCAGGGGGCCCCAGCATTTT.

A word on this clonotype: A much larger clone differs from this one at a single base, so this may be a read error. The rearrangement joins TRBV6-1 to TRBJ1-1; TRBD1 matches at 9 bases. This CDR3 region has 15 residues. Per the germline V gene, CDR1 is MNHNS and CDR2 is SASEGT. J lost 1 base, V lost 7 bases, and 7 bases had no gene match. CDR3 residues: CASILRDRENTEAFF. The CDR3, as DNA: TGTGCCAGCATCCTAAGGGACAGGGAGAACACTGAAGCTTTCTTT.

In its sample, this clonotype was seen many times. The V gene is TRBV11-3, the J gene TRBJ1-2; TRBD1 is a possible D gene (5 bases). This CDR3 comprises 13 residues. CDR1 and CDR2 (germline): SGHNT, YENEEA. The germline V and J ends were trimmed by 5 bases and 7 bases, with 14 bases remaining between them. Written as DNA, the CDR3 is TGTGCCAGCAGCCCACCAGCAGGGTTTGGCTACACCTTC. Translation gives CASSPPAGFGYTF.

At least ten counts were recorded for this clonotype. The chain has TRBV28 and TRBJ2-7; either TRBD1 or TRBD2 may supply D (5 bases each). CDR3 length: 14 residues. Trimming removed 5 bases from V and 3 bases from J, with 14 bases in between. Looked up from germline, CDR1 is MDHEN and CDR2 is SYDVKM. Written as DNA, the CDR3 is TGTGCCAGCAGTATCGGGACGGCGGTCTACGAGCAGTACTTC. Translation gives CASSIGTAVYEQYF.

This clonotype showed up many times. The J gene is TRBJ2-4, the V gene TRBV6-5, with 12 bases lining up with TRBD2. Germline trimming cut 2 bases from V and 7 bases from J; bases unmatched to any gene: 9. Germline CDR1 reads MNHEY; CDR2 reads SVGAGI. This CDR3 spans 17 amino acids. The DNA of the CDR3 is TGTGCCAGCAGTTACCAGCTAGCGGGGGGGCCATCGAACATTCAGTACTTC. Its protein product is CASSYQLAGGPSNIQYF.

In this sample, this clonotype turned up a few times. The CDR3 sequence: CSSIPRTGELFF. The CDR3 nucleotides are TGCAGCTCGATTCCGCGGACCGGGGAGCTGTTTTTT. The chain has TRBV29-1 and TRBJ2-2; D unresolved. V was shortened by 8 bases and J by 5 bases, with 12 bases between the two germline ends. There are 12 residues in the CDR3. Germline-derived CDR1 and CDR2 are SQVTM and ANQGSEA.

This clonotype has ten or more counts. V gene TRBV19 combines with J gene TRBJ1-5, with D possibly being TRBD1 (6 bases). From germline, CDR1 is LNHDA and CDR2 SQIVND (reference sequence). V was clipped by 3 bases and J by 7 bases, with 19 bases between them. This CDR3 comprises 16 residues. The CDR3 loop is CASSMGTGSPIQPQHF. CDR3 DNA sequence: TGTGCCAGTAGTATGGGAACAGGGAGCCCAATCCAGCCCCAGCATTTT.

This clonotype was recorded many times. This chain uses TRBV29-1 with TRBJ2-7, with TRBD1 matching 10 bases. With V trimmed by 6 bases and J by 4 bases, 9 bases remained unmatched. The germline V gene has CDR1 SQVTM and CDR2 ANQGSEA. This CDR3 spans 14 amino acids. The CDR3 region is CSVEKRQGAYEQYF. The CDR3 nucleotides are TGCAGCGTCGAGAAGCGACAGGGGGCATACGAGCAGTACTTC.

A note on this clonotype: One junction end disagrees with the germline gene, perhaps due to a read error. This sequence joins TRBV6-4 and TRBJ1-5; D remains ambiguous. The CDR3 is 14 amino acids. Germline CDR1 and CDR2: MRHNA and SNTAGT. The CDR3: CASSDSIDNQPQHF. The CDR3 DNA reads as TGTGCCAGCAGTGACTCGATAGACAATCAGCCTCAGCATTTT.

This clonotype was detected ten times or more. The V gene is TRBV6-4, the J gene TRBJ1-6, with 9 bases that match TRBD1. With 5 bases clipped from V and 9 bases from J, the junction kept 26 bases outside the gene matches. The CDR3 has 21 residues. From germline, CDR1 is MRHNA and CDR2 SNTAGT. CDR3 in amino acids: CASSLDSGTGSFWRGGSPLHF. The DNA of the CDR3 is TGTGCCAGCAGTCTTGACTCCGGGACAGGGAGTTTTTGGCGCGGGGGTTCACCCCTCCACTTT.

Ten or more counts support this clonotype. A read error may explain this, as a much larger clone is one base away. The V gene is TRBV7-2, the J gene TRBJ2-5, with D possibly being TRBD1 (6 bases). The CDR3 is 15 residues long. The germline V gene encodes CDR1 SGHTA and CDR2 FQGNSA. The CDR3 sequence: CASSLGPGTQETKYF. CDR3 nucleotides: TGTGCCAGCAGCTTAGGCCCCGGGACACAAGAGACCAAGTACTTC. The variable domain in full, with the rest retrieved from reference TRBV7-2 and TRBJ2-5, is GAGVSQSPSNKVTEKGKDVELRCDPISGHTALYWYRQSLGQGLEFLIYFQGNSAPDKSGLPSDRFSAERTGGSVSTLTIQRTQQEDSAVYLCASSLGPGTQETKYFGPGTRLLVL.